These 26 T cell receptor beta chains were all obtained from the same sample, sequenced in a study of cytomegalovirus exposure and HLA in healthy donors (dated by TCRdb to between 2016 and 2019). Libraries were constructed by the immunoSEQ multiplex PCR assay. The multiplex PCR relied on a mix of 60 forward primers for TCR Vbeta segments and 13 reverse primers for TCR Jbeta segments. This immuneACCESS table, as held by TCRdb, lists in-frame sequences with V and J called but not all clones. Of the missing ones, under half trace to an unresolved V gene in checked studies; the others have no known cause. This sample is represented by about 160,000 clones; roughly four fifths of them were singletons. The leading ten clones occupy approximately 4.5% of the sample. Sequencing used PBMCs. These receptor sequences come from a man aged 35 to 55 in good health and CMV-seronegative.

This clone occurred a few times. This chain connects TRBV6-5 to TRBJ2-7; 9 nucleotides line up with TRBD2. Germline V gene lookup returns CDR1 MNHEY and CDR2 SVGAGI. The CDR3 contains 14 residues. The ends lost 2 bases at V and 3 bases at J; junction bases unmatched: 2. The CDR3 spells CASSYASGVYEQYF. CDR3 coding DNA: TGTGCCAGCAGTTACGCTAGCGGGGTCTACGAGCAGTACTTC.

This clone came up once. The V call is TRBV4-2, the J call TRBJ2-5; 7 bases align to TRBD1. The junction had 3 bases not matched to a gene; V was cut back by 0 bases and J by 5 bases. There are 14 residues in the CDR3. Germline CDR1 reads LGHNA; CDR2 reads YNFKEQ. In DNA form, the CDR3 reads TGTGCCAGCAGCCAAGAAGACAGGGCGGAGACCCAGTACTTC. It translates to CASSQEDRAETQYF.

Concerning this clone itself: This sample also contains other DNA sequences that code for the same CDR3. The chain links TRBV5-1 to TRBJ1-1, with D unresolved. The ends were cut back, 0 bases at V and 1 base at J, with 7 bases in the middle. The CDR3 loop spans 14 amino acids. CDR1 is SGHRS, CDR2 YFSETQ, per germline. The CDR3 nucleotides read TGCGCCAGCAGCTTGGTGGCGGGGAACACTGAAGCTTTCTTT. Its protein product is CASSLVAGNTEAFF. Based on the CDR3 plus reference TRBV5-1 and TRBJ1-1, the full variable domain is KAGVTQTPRYLIKTRGQQVTLSCSPISGHRSVSWYQQTPGQGLQFLFEYFSETQRNKGNFPGRFSGRQFSNSRSEMNVSTLELGDSALYLCASSLVAGNTEAFFGQGTRLTVV.

The chain carries TRBV25-1 and TRBJ2-5, with D perhaps matching TRBD1 (6 bases). V lost 4 bases and J lost 4, with 13 bases in between. The germline V gene has CDR1 MGHDK and CDR2 SYGVNS. This CDR3 contains 14 residues. The CDR3 DNA sequence: TGTGCCAGCAGTGGGGCAGGGGAAGGAGAGACCCAGTACTTC. This codes for CASSGAGEGETQYF.

This clone was counted once. The chain links TRBV5-1 to TRBJ2-2; 15 bases align to TRBD2. V trimming: 4 bases; J trimming: 2 bases; junction bases outside the gene matches: 6. Germline CDR1 SGHRS, CDR2 YFSETQ. This CDR3 is 18 amino acids long. CDR3 nucleotides: TGCGCCAGCAGCCCTCGGACTAGCGGGGGGGGTAACACCGGGGAGCTGTTTTTT. This encodes CASSPRTSGGGNTGELFF.

This sequence joins TRBV10-3 and TRBJ1-2, with 7 nucleotides matching TRBD1. V was pared by 7 bases and J by 6 bases, with 11 bases of the junction left unmatched. Germline V gives CDR1 ENHRY, CDR2 SYGVKD. There are 14 residues in the CDR3. CDR3 in amino acids: CAITRIQGSDGYTF. DNA of the CDR3: TGTGCCATCACCAGAATACAGGGGTCGGATGGCTACACCTTC.

The gene calls are TRBV6-5 and TRBJ1-1; D is perhaps TRBD1 (6 bases). CDR1 MNHEY and CDR2 SVGAGI come from the germline V gene. Trimming pared 4 bases from V and 4 bases from J, leaving 19 bases between. This CDR3 has 16 amino acids. This CDR3 is CASSWGAGGKGTEAFF. The CDR3 DNA follows: TGTGCCAGCAGTTGGGGGGCGGGGGGGAAGGGCACTGAAGCTTTCTTT.

The chain employs TRBV11-3 and TRBJ2-7; 8 bases are shared with TRBD1. Germline V CDR1 and CDR2: SGHNT, YENEEA. The CDR3 runs 13 residues. After removal of 5 bases from V and 6 bases from J, the junction contained 6 bases not matched to a gene. The CDR3 spells CASSVAQGAEQYF. CDR3 DNA: TGTGCCAGCAGCGTAGCTCAGGGGGCCGAGCAGTACTTC.

This clone was observed once. This chain joins TRBV5-4 and TRBJ2-1; D remains unclear. Trimming left V 2 bases short and J 4 bases short, with 10 bases between. The CDR3 contains 14 residues. The germline V gene has CDR1 SGHNT and CDR2 YYREEE (reference sequence). The DNA of the CDR3 is TGTGCCAGCAGCTTCTTTGTCGGGTACAATGAGCAGTTCTTC. It codes for CASSFFVGYNEQFF.

The table lists this clone with a few counts. This chain uses TRBV30 with TRBJ1-1, with D uncertain. V lost 2 bases to trimming and J lost 8 bases, with 12 bases between them. Germline CDR1 is GTSNPN and CDR2 is SVGIG (reference sequence). This CDR3 region has 12 residues. The chain's CDR3 is CAWSIQLKEAFF. DNA of the CDR3: TGTGCCTGGAGTATACAATTGAAGGAAGCTTTCTTT.

V is TRBV4-3 and J is TRBJ2-1; 11 nucleotides line up with TRBD2. The CDR3 has 16 residues. With V trimmed by 4 bases and J by 4 bases, 6 bases remained unmatched. CDR1 and CDR2 from the germline V gene are LGHNA and YSLEER. This CDR3 is CASSPLAGGKYNEQFF. DNA for the CDR3: TGCGCCAGCAGCCCCTTAGCGGGGGGGAAGTACAATGAGCAGTTCTTC.

This chain links TRBV5-1 with TRBJ2-5; no clear D gene. V dropped 0 bases and J dropped 4 bases, with 10 bases sitting between them. This CDR3 is 14 amino acids long. The germline CDR1 and CDR2 sequences are SGHRS and YFSETQ. CDR3 amino acids: CASSLVPSRETQYF. In DNA form, the CDR3 reads TGCGCCAGCAGCTTGGTTCCCTCCAGAGAGACCCAGTACTTC.

This sequence joins TRBV10-1 and TRBJ2-2, with D uncertain. V was shortened by 8 bases and J by 2 bases, with 15 bases between the two germline ends. Germline V gene lookup returns CDR1 WNHNN and CDR2 SYGVQD (reference sequence). CDR3 length: 15 residues. CDR3 sequence: CASEVELVNTGELFF. The CDR3 bases are TGCGCCAGCGAGGTGGAACTGGTAAACACCGGGGAGCTGTTTTTT.

The rearrangement joins TRBV7-8 to TRBJ2-3; a weak D match, TRBD2 (5 bases). The V gene lost 3 bases and the J gene lost 3 bases, with 10 bases spanning the gap. The CDR3 loop spans 14 amino acids. Germline V gene lookup returns CDR1 SGHVS and CDR2 FQNEAQ. The CDR3 protein is CASSFNVATDTQYF. In nucleotides, the CDR3 is TGTGCCAGCAGCTTCAACGTAGCGACAGATACGCAGTATTTT. The whole variable domain, filled in from reference TRBV7-8 and TRBJ2-3, reads GAGVSQSPRYKVAKRGQDVALRCDPISGHVSLFWYQQALGQGPEFLTYFQNEAQLDKSGLPSDRFFAERPEGSVSTLKIQRTQQEDSAVYLCASSFNVATDTQYFGPGTRLTVL.

The J gene is TRBJ2-1, the V gene TRBV5-1; maybe TRBD2 (5 bases). Germline CDR1 SGHRS, CDR2 YFSETQ. The CDR3 length is 15 residues. Trimming removed 6 bases from V and 5 bases from J, with 18 bases in between. This chain's CDR3 is CASTTTPADHNEQFF. CDR3 DNA: TGCGCCAGCACTACCACCCCAGCGGATCACAATGAGCAGTTCTTC.

The chain couples TRBV5-4 to TRBJ1-2; 8 bases line up with TRBD1. Unmatched junction bases numbered 8, after V lost 0 bases and J lost 4 bases. The V gene's germline CDR1 is SGHNT and CDR2 YYREEE (reference sequence). The CDR3 spans 16 residues. The CDR3 reads CASSLEAGQGGYGYTF. In nucleotides, the CDR3 is TGTGCCAGCAGCTTGGAGGCCGGACAGGGAGGCTATGGCTACACCTTC. Filled out from reference TRBV5-4 and TRBJ1-2, the complete variable domain reads ETGVTQSPTHLIKTRGQQVTLRCSSQSGHNTVSWYQQALGQGPQFIFQYYREEENGRGNFPPRFSGLQFPNYSSELNVNALELDDSALYLCASSLEAGQGGYGYTFGSGTRLTVV.

The chain has TRBV5-6 and TRBJ1-2; TRBD1 is a possible D gene (5 bases). The CDR3 has 18 residues. Trimming removed 4 bases at V and 2 bases at J, with 24 bases between. CDR1 is SGHDT and CDR2 is YYEEEE in the germline V gene. This chain's CDR3 is CASSPPGGSPLKNYGYTF. The CDR3 region has the DNA TGTGCCAGCAGCCCACCGGGGGGGAGTCCCCTTAAGAACTATGGCTACACCTTC.

The chain carries TRBV30 and TRBJ2-1, with TRBD2 as a possible D gene (5 bases). The CDR3 runs 12 residues. Germline CDR1 reads GTSNPN; CDR2 reads SVGIG (reference sequence). Trimming took off 3 bases at V and 9 bases at J, with 12 bases between the two ends. CDR3 protein: CAWSEDFIEQFF. CDR3 DNA sequence: TGTGCCTGGAGCGAGGACTTTATTGAGCAGTTCTTC. Drawing the rest from reference TRBV30 and TRBJ2-1, the complete variable domain is SQTIHQWPATLVQPVGSPLSLECTVEGTSNPNLYWYRQAAGRGLQLLFYSVGIGQISSEVPQNLSASRPQDRQFILSSKKLLLSDSGFYLCAWSEDFIEQFFGPGTRLTVL.

The chain employs TRBV27 and TRBJ2-3; D gene ambiguous. CDR1 is MNHEY and CDR2 is SMNVEV in the germline V gene (reference sequence). This CDR3 has 13 residues. V was trimmed by 2 bases and J by 1 base, leaving 4 bases between them. CDR3 protein: CASSLHGTDTQYF. DNA for the CDR3: TGTGCCAGCAGTTTACATGGCACAGATACGCAGTATTTT.

The chain joins TRBV30 to TRBJ1-5, with 7 bases identical to TRBD1. CDR1 GTSNPN and CDR2 SVGIG come from the germline V gene (reference sequence). The CDR3 consists of 14 residues. Unmatched junction bases numbered 13, after V lost 3 bases and J lost 11 bases. The CDR3 here is CAWSTGAGIMAQHF. In DNA form, the CDR3 reads TGTGCCTGGAGCACAGGGGCCGGCATCATGGCCCAGCATTTT. The full variable domain, in which reference TRBV30 and TRBJ1-5 provide the parts outside the CDR3, is SQTIHQWPATLVQPVGSPLSLECTVEGTSNPNLYWYRQAAGRGLQLLFYSVGIGQISSEVPQNLSASRPQDRQFILSSKKLLLSDSGFYLCAWSTGAGIMAQHFGDGTRLSIL.

The V gene is TRBV2, the J gene TRBJ1-1, with a weak D call TRBD1 (6 bases). CDR3 length: 15 amino acids. Germline V gene lookup returns CDR1 SNHLY and CDR2 FYNNEI. The V gene lost 2 bases and the J gene lost 14 bases, with 24 bases spanning the gap. CDR3 protein: CASSERPAATGWLFF. In DNA form, the CDR3 reads TGTGCCAGCAGTGAACGACCTGCGGCCACAGGGTGGTTATTCTTT. Complete variable domain (other parts from reference TRBV2 and TRBJ1-1): EPEVTQTPSHQVTQMGQEVILRCVPISNHLYFYWYRQILGQKVEFLVSFYNNEISEKSEIFDDQFSVERPDGSNFTLKIRSTKLEDSAMYFCASSERPAATGWLFFGQGTRLTVV.

This clone has only a few counts. This chain connects TRBV2 to TRBJ1-6; D uncertain. The V end was cut by 3 bases, the J end by 6 bases, with 12 bases between. CDR3 length: 15 amino acids. Germline CDR1 reads SNHLY; CDR2 reads FYNNEI. CDR3 protein: CASSEVRVPNSPLHF. As DNA, the CDR3 is TGTGCCAGCAGTGAGGTTCGGGTACCTAATTCACCCCTCCACTTT.

This clone was found a few times. The CDR3 nucleotides read TGTGCCAGCAGGGAGCAGGGGCCTGGCACTGAAGCTTTCTTT. This translates into CASREQGPGTEAFF. The chain employs TRBV6-5 and TRBJ1-1; the D gene is possibly TRBD1 (6 bases). CDR3 length: 14 amino acids. Per germline, CDR1 MNHEY and CDR2 SVGAGI. Trimming removed 6 bases at V and 4 bases at J, with 15 bases between.

V is TRBV7-9 and J is TRBJ2-1, with 7 bases fitting TRBD2. J was trimmed by 6 bases and V by 5 bases; bases with no gene match: 10. The germline CDR1 and CDR2 sequences are SEHNR and FQNEAQ (reference sequence). CDR3 length: 15 residues. The CDR3 coding sequence is TGTGCCAGCAGCCCCAGCGGGGCGCACCCCAATGAGCAGTTCTTC. Amino acid sequence: CASSPSGAHPNEQFF.

The gene calls are TRBV18 and TRBJ1-2, with 9 bases lining up with TRBD1. This CDR3 region has 13 residues. The germline V gene encodes CDR1 KGHSH and CDR2 LQKENI. The V gene end was trimmed by 3 bases and the J gene end by 8 bases; junction bases not matched to a gene: 4. CDR3 sequence reads: CASSPGQGPGYTF. Here the CDR3 DNA reads TGTGCCAGCTCACCCGGACAGGGGCCCGGCTACACCTTC.

This clone came up once. The J gene is TRBJ1-3, the V gene TRBV19; D unresolved. The CDR3 has 12 residues. V dropped 10 bases and J dropped 4 bases, with 11 bases sitting between them. CDR1 and CDR2 (germline): LNHDA, SQIVND (reference sequence). DNA of the CDR3: TGTGCCACAGCATCGGGGGGAAACACCATATATTTT. Encoded protein: CATASGGNTIYF. Using reference TRBV19 and TRBJ1-3 for the parts outside the CDR3, the full variable domain is DGGITQSPKYLFRKEGQNVTLSCEQNLNHDAMYWYRQDPGQGLRLIYYSQIVNDFQKGDIAEGYSVSREKKESFPLTVTSAQKNPTAFYLCATASGGNTIYFGEGSWLTVV.